These 18 T cell receptor beta chains originate from one sample sequenced in a study of blood T cell repertoires in COVID-19. Method: immunoSEQ multiplex PCR; TCRdb's copy keeps in-frame clones and lacks some. The sample consists of about 220,000 clones, around 75% of them appearing once. The sample was peripheral blood. These receptors were collected from a human donor in a cohort sampled during active COVID-19.

The rearrangement links TRBV6-2 or TRBV6-3 to TRBJ2-7, with 13 bases lining up with TRBD2. Germline V lookup: CDR1 MNHEY, CDR2 SVGEGT. With 2 bases clipped from V and 3 bases from J, the junction kept 7 bases outside the gene matches. The CDR3 is 17 residues long. CDR3 sequence reads: CASSYIGLAGALYEQYF. Here the CDR3 DNA reads TGTGCCAGCAGTTACATCGGACTAGCGGGGGCCCTCTACGAGCAGTACTTC.

The chain joins TRBV27 to TRBJ1-5; maybe TRBD1 (5 bases). Trimming stripped 5 bases from V and 6 bases from J, with 11 bases between. The germline gives CDR1 MNHEY, CDR2 SMNVEV (reference sequence). CDR3 size: 13 residues. The CDR3 DNA is TGTGCCAGCAGTAGCCAGGGTCGTCAGCCCCAGCATTTT. Protein product: CASSSQGRQPQHF.

The chain uses TRBV12-5 and TRBJ2-7; 9 positions match TRBD1. The CDR3 contains 16 residues. Germline V lookup: CDR1 LGHNT, CDR2 FRNRAP. J lost 4 bases, V lost 1 base, and 8 bases had no gene match. The CDR3 coding sequence is TGTGCTAGTGGTTTGGCAAACCGGGACAGGGTTTACGAGCAGTACTTC. Translated, it gives CASGLANRDRVYEQYF.

The rearrangement uses TRBV19 and TRBJ2-7; D might be TRBD2 (6 bases). Germline V CDR1 and CDR2: LNHDA, SQIVND (reference sequence). The CDR3 runs to 14 residues. Trimming took 1 base from V and 6 from J, leaving 13 bases between them. CDR3 in amino acids: CASSIAGSRSEQYF. Written as DNA, the CDR3 is TGTGCCAGTAGTATAGCCGGGAGTAGAAGCGAGCAGTACTTC. The full variable domain, rest sourced from reference TRBV19 and TRBJ2-7, is DGGITQSPKYLFRKEGQNVTLSCEQNLNHDAMYWYRQDPGQGLRLIYYSQIVNDFQKGDIAEGYSVSREKKESFPLTVTSAQKNPTAFYLCASSIAGSRSEQYFGPGTRLTVT.

The gene calls are TRBV28 and TRBJ1-5; TRBD1 might be the D (5 bases). Trimming cost V 7 bases and J 0 bases, with 19 bases left between them. This CDR3 has 17 residues. Germline V gives CDR1 MDHEN, CDR2 SYDVKM. CDR3 DNA sequence: TGTGCCAGCACCCTGGGGCCGAAGGGAAATAGCAATCAGCCCCAGCATTTT. Protein product: CASTLGPKGNSNQPQHF. Supplemented by reference TRBV28 and TRBJ1-5, the full variable domain reads DVKVTQSSRYLVKRTGEKVFLECVQDMDHENMFWYRQDPGLGLRLIYFSYDVKMKEKGDIPEGYSVSREKKERFSLILESASTNQTSMYLCASTLGPKGNSNQPQHFGDGTRLSIL.

The chain joins TRBV5-5 to TRBJ2-1; 9 positions agree with TRBD2. V was clipped by 4 bases and J by 4 bases; unmatched bases: 6. Germline loops: CDR1 SGHKS, CDR2 YYEKEE (reference sequence). The CDR3 loop spans 15 amino acids. CDR3 loop: CASSIGTSLYNEQFF. In DNA form, the CDR3 reads TGTGCCAGCAGCATAGGGACTAGCCTGTACAATGAGCAGTTCTTC.

J is TRBJ2-3 and V is TRBV28, with D tentatively TRBD1 (5 bases). The CDR3 is 14 amino acids. V was pared by 3 bases and J by 6 bases, with 13 bases between. Germline V lookup: CDR1 MDHEN, CDR2 SYDVKM. The CDR3 here is CASSLGPGQDTQYF. The CDR3 DNA follows: TGTGCCAGCAGTTTGGGGCCGGGTCAGGATACGCAGTATTTT.

The rearrangement links TRBV5-6 to TRBJ1-1; D gene uncertain. Germline CDR1 reads SGHDT; CDR2 reads YYEEEE. V was cut by 4 bases and J by 4 bases, with 8 bases left in between. The CDR3 has 12 residues. CDR3 loop: CASSPGGTEAFF. CDR3 DNA sequence: TGTGCCAGCAGCCCGGGAGGCACTGAAGCTTTCTTT.

This chain connects TRBV30 to TRBJ1-5; D gene unclear. CDR3 length equals 15 residues. V was pared by 0 bases and J by 0 bases, with 9 bases between. The germline V gene encodes CDR1 GTSNPN and CDR2 SVGIG (reference sequence). CDR3 protein: CAWSVSRHSNQPQHF. The CDR3 nucleotides are TGTGCCTGGAGTGTCTCCCGACATAGCAATCAGCCCCAGCATTTT.

V usage is TRBV5-1 and J usage is TRBJ2-7; 8 nucleotides line up with TRBD1. CDR1 SGHRS and CDR2 YFSETQ come from the germline V gene. This CDR3 has 14 amino acids. V lost 8 bases to trimming and J lost 0 bases; unmatched junction nucleotides: 7. The CDR3 coding sequence is TGCGCCAGTGCCGGACAGGGTGCCTCCTACGAGCAGTACTTC. Residues: CASAGQGASYEQYF.

The chain has TRBV7-9 and TRBJ2-5; 14 bases fit TRBD2. With V trimmed by 5 bases and J by 5 bases, 7 bases remained unmatched. The germline CDR1 and CDR2 sequences are SEHNR and FQNEAQ (reference sequence). This CDR3 is built from 16 residues. DNA of the CDR3: TGTGCCAGCAGCGCAGGGACTAGCGGGAGTATGGAGACCCAGTACTTC. Encoded protein: CASSAGTSGSMETQYF.

The V and J genes are TRBV6-2 or TRBV6-3 and TRBJ1-5, with a tentative D call TRBD1 (6 bases). Germline values: CDR1 MNHEY, CDR2 SVGEGT. The CDR3 runs to 15 residues. Trimming took off 5 bases at V and 3 bases at J, with 14 bases between the two ends. In DNA, the CDR3 is TGTGCCAGCAGTGATGCAGGGGTCAACAATCAGCCCCAGCATTTT. Its protein product is CASSDAGVNNQPQHF.

This CDR3 reads CASGDRGYYEQYF. CDR3 sequence (DNA): TGTGCCAGTGGAGACAGGGGGTATTACGAGCAGTACTTC. The V gene is TRBV19, the J gene TRBJ2-7, with 9 nucleotides matching TRBD1. The ends lost 8 bases at V and 4 bases at J; junction bases unmatched: 6. The CDR3 runs to 13 residues. CDR1 is LNHDA and CDR2 is SQIVND in the germline V gene (reference sequence).

Remarks on this clone: Other DNA sequences in the sample encode the same CDR3. The chain links TRBV11-1 to TRBJ2-6; D is undetermined. Trimming pared 3 bases from V and 0 bases from J, leaving 6 bases between. Germline V gene lookup returns CDR1 SGHAT and CDR2 FQDESV (reference sequence). The CDR3 loop spans 15 amino acids. The CDR3 is CASSFYRSGANVLTF. In DNA, the CDR3 is TGTGCCAGCAGCTTTTATCGCTCTGGGGCCAACGTCCTGACTTTC.

As to this clone: The junction shows a germline mismatch at one end, possibly a read error. This chain connects TRBV7-9 to TRBJ2-4; 8 nucleotides match TRBD2. Germline CDR1 and CDR2: SEHNR and FQNEAQ (reference sequence). The CDR3 totals 12 residues. The DNA for the CDR3 is TGTGCCAGCAGCCCCGGGACTAGGAGTGCGCACTTC. This encodes CASSPGTRSAHF.

The genes are TRBV19 and TRBJ2-5; D call uncertain. V was clipped by 5 bases and J by 3 bases, with 13 bases between them. The CDR3 totals 14 residues. Germline CDR1 is LNHDA and CDR2 is SQIVND (reference sequence). This chain's CDR3 is CASSPRWAEETQYF. The DNA for the CDR3 is TGTGCCAGTAGTCCCCGTTGGGCAGAAGAGACCCAGTACTTC.

The chain is built from TRBV6-5 and TRBJ2-7, with a tentative D call TRBD2 (5 bases). CDR3 length: 16 residues. V was clipped by 0 bases and J by 1 base, with 13 bases between them. The germline CDR1 and CDR2 sequences are MNHEY and SVGAGI. CDR3 in amino acids: CASSYSREDSSYEQYF. DNA of the CDR3: TGTGCCAGCAGTTACTCGAGGGAAGACTCGTCCTACGAGCAGTACTTC.

The chain couples TRBV7-2 to TRBJ2-7; the D gene is possibly TRBD1 (5 bases). The CDR3 totals 14 residues. CDR1 and CDR2 from the germline V gene are SGHTA and FQGNSA. V dropped 1 base and J dropped 5 bases, with 12 bases sitting between them. This CDR3 is CASSLGSGFNEQYF. Here the CDR3 DNA reads TGTGCCAGCAGCTTAGGGTCAGGGTTCAACGAGCAGTACTTC.